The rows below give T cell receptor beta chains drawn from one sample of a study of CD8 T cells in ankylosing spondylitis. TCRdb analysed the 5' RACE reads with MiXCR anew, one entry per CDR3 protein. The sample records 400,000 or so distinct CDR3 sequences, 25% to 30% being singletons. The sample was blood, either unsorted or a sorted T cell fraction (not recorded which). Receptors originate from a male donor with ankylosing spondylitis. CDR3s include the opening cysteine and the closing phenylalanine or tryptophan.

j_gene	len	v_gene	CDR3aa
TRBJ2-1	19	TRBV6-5	CASSYTGLAGGPAIDGQFF
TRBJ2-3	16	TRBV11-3	CASSPYGRGSTDTQYF
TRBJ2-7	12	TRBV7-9	CASKRESGEQYF
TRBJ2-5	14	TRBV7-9	CASSPLGHQETQYF
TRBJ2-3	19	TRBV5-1	CASSPLSPTSGISTDTQYF
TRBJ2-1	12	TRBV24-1	CATSTGDNEQFF
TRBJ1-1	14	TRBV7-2	CASSPDEQNTEAFF
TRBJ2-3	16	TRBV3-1	CASSQERLAGGGTQYF
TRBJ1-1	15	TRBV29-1	CSASGGRQPNTEAFF
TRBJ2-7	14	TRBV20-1	CSAQQSGQVDEQYF
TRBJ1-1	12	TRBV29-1	CSPGLAATEAFF
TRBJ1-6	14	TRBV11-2	CASSHPYYNSPLHF
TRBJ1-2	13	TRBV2	CASKGGQRYGYTF